The 23 T cell receptor beta chains below all came from one sample that was sequenced in a study of cytomegalovirus exposure and HLA in healthy donors. PCR employed 60 Vbeta and 13 Jbeta primers. The method was immunoSEQ multiplex PCR; TCRdb's version includes in-frame clones alone and lacks a portion of them. This sample has more than 85,000 clones, with approximately 80% found just once. Sample: PBMCs. The receptors derive from a woman aged 25 to 39 in good health and CMV-seronegative.

This chain links TRBV7-9 with TRBJ2-7; a weak D match, TRBD2 (5 bases). V was pared by 5 bases and J by 3 bases, with 8 bases between. The CDR3 sequence is 12 residues long. The germline CDR1 and CDR2 sequences are SEHNR and FQNEAQ (reference sequence). The CDR3 nucleotides are TGTGCCAGCAGCCATGACTACTACGAGCAGTACTTC. The encoded protein is CASSHDYYEQYF.

J is TRBJ2-3 and V is TRBV5-1; TRBD1 agrees at 7 bases. V lost 4 bases to trimming and J lost 3 bases; unmatched junction nucleotides: 8. CDR1 is SGHRS and CDR2 is YFSETQ in the germline V gene. The CDR3 consists of 15 residues. The CDR3 reads CASSRRQGETDTQYF. CDR3 nucleotides: TGCGCCAGCAGCAGGCGGCAGGGGGAGACAGATACGCAGTATTTT. Complete variable domain (other parts from reference TRBV5-1 and TRBJ2-3): KAGVTQTPRYLIKTRGQQVTLSCSPISGHRSVSWYQQTPGQGLQFLFEYFSETQRNKGNFPGRFSGRQFSNSRSEMNVSTLELGDSALYLCASSRRQGETDTQYFGPGTRLTVL.

The chain is built from TRBV19 and TRBJ2-1, with D possibly matching TRBD1 (8 bases). The CDR3 sequence is 15 residues long. The V end lost 7 bases, the J end lost 3 bases, and 16 bases lay between the germline ends. Per the germline V gene, CDR1 is LNHDA and CDR2 is SQIVND (reference sequence). The CDR3 reads CASTSGGTGYNEQFF. The CDR3 nucleotides are TGTGCCAGTACTTCCGGGGGGACAGGCTACAATGAGCAGTTCTTC.

The table lists this clone with a few counts. This rearrangement joins TRBV19 to TRBJ2-1; 11 bases are a match to TRBD2. The ends lost 7 bases at V and 6 bases at J; junction bases unmatched: 5. The CDR3 has 14 amino acids. Germline CDR1 reads LNHDA; CDR2 reads SQIVND (reference sequence). CDR3 nucleotides: TGTGCCAGTACGGGGACTAGCGGTCTCAATGAGCAGTTCTTC. This codes for CASTGTSGLNEQFF.

V usage is TRBV5-1 and J usage is TRBJ2-2, with unresolved D. V dropped 5 bases and J dropped 4 bases, with 12 bases sitting between them. The germline gives CDR1 SGHRS, CDR2 YFSETQ. The CDR3 contains 14 residues. DNA of the CDR3: TGCGCCAGCAGTAGCAGTGTTGGCACCGGGGAGCTGTTTTTT. The encoded protein is CASSSSVGTGELFF.

The chain carries TRBV5-1 and TRBJ2-5, with 9 bases fitting TRBD1. The J segment lost 2 bases and the V segment lost 4 bases, leaving 3 bases of the junction unmatched. The CDR3 has 14 residues. Per the germline V gene, CDR1 is SGHRS and CDR2 is YFSETQ. The CDR3 region has the DNA TGCGCCAGCAGCCGGGGACAGGGACAAGAGACCCAGTACTTC. Translation: CASSRGQGQETQYF.

This rearrangement joins TRBV18 to TRBJ1-5; TRBD1 matches at 8 bases. The germline V gene has CDR1 KGHSH and CDR2 LQKENI. V lost 4 bases to trimming and J lost 5 bases; unmatched junction nucleotides: 10. This CDR3 spans 16 amino acids. In nucleotides, the CDR3 is TGTGCCAGCTCACAACGACCGGGACAGGTCGATCAGCCCCAGCATTTT. It yields the protein CASSQRPGQVDQPQHF.

The CDR3 loop is CAAGAGDPYEQYF. In nucleotides, the CDR3 is TGTGCCGCGGGGGCAGGGGACCCCTACGAGCAGTACTTC. J is TRBJ2-7 and V is TRBV6-5, with D possibly being TRBD2 (7 bases). The CDR3 is made up of 13 amino acids. V shed 11 bases and J shed 2 bases, with 16 bases lying between them. CDR1 and CDR2 from the germline V gene are MNHEY and SVGAGI.

This chain joins TRBV6-5 and TRBJ2-7; 14 bases are shared with TRBD2. V was pared by 5 bases and J by 4 bases, with 4 bases of the junction left unmatched. The CDR3 spans 15 residues. Germline V gene lookup returns CDR1 MNHEY and CDR2 SVGAGI. The CDR3 bases are TGTGCCAGCAGTCGACTAGCGGGAGGGGGTTACGAGCAGTACTTC. Its protein product is CASSRLAGGGYEQYF.

This chain connects TRBV7-9 to TRBJ1-4; TRBD1 agrees at 10 bases. The V gene end was trimmed by 3 bases and the J gene end by 7 bases; junction bases not matched to a gene: 5. The CDR3 totals 15 residues. Germline lookup yields CDR1 SEHNR and CDR2 FQNEAQ (reference sequence). This CDR3 reads CASSLFGTGVEKLFF. The CDR3 DNA reads as TGTGCCAGCAGCTTGTTCGGGACAGGGGTTGAAAAACTGTTTTTT.

The chain employs TRBV7-3 and TRBJ2-4; a weak D match, TRBD2 (6 bases). Per germline, CDR1 SGHTA and CDR2 FQGTGA. CDR3 length equals 16 residues. The V end was cut by 3 bases, the J end by 3 bases, with 15 bases between. CDR3 in amino acids: CASSLSGTGVKNIQYF. As DNA, the CDR3 is TGTGCCAGCAGCTTGAGCGGCACGGGAGTCAAAAACATTCAGTACTTC.

This chain links TRBV5-4 with TRBJ1-1; D remains ambiguous. The CDR3 has 16 residues. V gave up 2 bases and J gave up 0 bases, with 14 bases separating them. CDR1 and CDR2 from the germline V gene are SGHNT and YYREEE (reference sequence). CDR3 nucleotides: TGTGCCAGCAGCTTTCCCGGGGTCTCGGTGAACACTGAAGCTTTCTTT. This gives the protein CASSFPGVSVNTEAFF.

The chain combines TRBV7-6 with TRBJ1-4, with TRBD1 matching 11 bases. With V trimmed by 5 bases and J by 2 bases, 13 bases remained unmatched. CDR1 SGHVS and CDR2 FNYEAQ come from the germline V gene. The CDR3 is 19 residues long. CDR3 nucleotide sequence: TGTGCCAGCAGCCCTTTCATTAGGACAGGGGGCATTACTAATGAAAAACTGTTTTTT. Protein sequence: CASSPFIRTGGITNEKLFF.

The rearrangement uses TRBV9 and TRBJ2-7; no reliable D call. This CDR3 comprises 13 residues. The germline V gene encodes CDR1 SGDLS and CDR2 YYNGEE. The V end was cut by 3 bases, the J end by 1 base, with 8 bases between. CDR3 amino acids: CASSDDGSYEQYF. The DNA of the CDR3 is TGTGCCAGCAGCGACGACGGGTCCTACGAGCAGTACTTC.

The gene calls are TRBV5-4 and TRBJ2-1; D perhaps matches TRBD2 (5 bases). This CDR3 has 14 residues. The V gene's germline CDR1 is SGHNT and CDR2 YYREEE (reference sequence). Between the trimmed V and J ends, which lost 4 bases and 8 bases, there was a span of 16 bases. The CDR3 sequence: CASSLMRAGDEQFF. Here the CDR3 DNA reads TGTGCCAGCAGCCTTATGAGGGCCGGGGATGAGCAGTTCTTC.

The genes are TRBV6-1 and TRBJ2-4; 12 bases are a match to TRBD1. The CDR3 spans 15 residues. The germline CDR1 and CDR2 sequences are MNHNS and SASEGT. The V segment lost 0 bases and the J segment 7 bases; nucleotides outside the gene matches: 1. CDR3 sequence reads: CASSEAGTGGNIQYF. In DNA form, the CDR3 reads TGTGCCAGCAGTGAAGCGGGGACAGGGGGCAACATTCAGTACTTC.

This rearrangement joins TRBV9 to TRBJ1-6, with D possibly being TRBD1 (6 bases). The CDR3 has 17 residues. From germline, CDR1 is SGDLS and CDR2 YYNGEE. The ends were cut back, 3 bases at V and 0 bases at J, with 13 bases in the middle. This chain's CDR3 is CASSAGQWSSYNSPLHF. The CDR3 nucleotides read TGTGCCAGCAGCGCCGGACAGTGGAGCTCCTATAATTCACCCCTCCACTTT.

The J gene is TRBJ1-1, the V gene TRBV19; no firm D call. CDR1 is LNHDA, CDR2 SQIVND, per germline (reference sequence). The CDR3 is 15 amino acids. V was cut by 3 bases and J by 0 bases, with 11 bases left in between. The CDR3 region has the DNA TGTGCCAGTAGTATCTCTGAGGGCATGAACACTGAAGCTTTCTTT. Amino acid sequence: CASSISEGMNTEAFF.

The J gene is TRBJ2-5, the V gene TRBV25-1; weak D call: TRBD2 (5 bases). The CDR3 runs 15 residues. Germline V gene data show CDR1 as MGHDK and CDR2 as SYGVNS. With 2 bases removed from V and 5 bases from J, the gap between germline ends came to 15 bases. The CDR3 bases are TGTGCCAGCAGTGAACTGGACTCTCTTAGGGAGACCCAGTACTTC. Protein: CASSELDSLRETQYF.

The chain employs TRBV2 and TRBJ2-7, with D tentatively TRBD2 (5 bases). CDR1 and CDR2 (germline): SNHLY, FYNNEI. The CDR3 is 14 amino acids. The ends were cut back, 4 bases at V and 7 bases at J, with 17 bases in the middle. The CDR3 sequence: CASSVISATGEQYF. Here the CDR3 DNA reads TGTGCCAGCAGTGTCATTAGTGCGACGGGGGAGCAGTACTTC.

The V call is TRBV30, the J call TRBJ1-1; perhaps TRBD1 as D (5 bases). Looked up from germline, CDR1 is GTSNPN and CDR2 is SVGIG (reference sequence). Trimming left V 4 bases short and J 10 bases short, with 13 bases between. The CDR3 has 11 residues. The CDR3 sequence: CAWTWAGAAFF. CDR3 DNA: TGTGCCTGGACATGGGCTGGGGCAGCTTTCTTT.

The genes are TRBV6-6 and TRBJ2-5, with 10 positions matching TRBD1. The J call may be wrong; the DNA end is better matched by TRBJ2-7. The CDR3 sequence is 14 residues long. CDR1 is MNHNY and CDR2 is SVGAGI in the germline V gene (reference sequence). The chain's CDR3 is CASSSGQGSYEQYF. The CDR3 region has the DNA TGTGCCAGCAGTTCGGGACAGGGGAGCTACGAGCAGTACTTC.

The chain combines TRBV27 with TRBJ1-2, with D possibly TRBD1 on 6 matching bases. Germline CDR1 MNHEY, CDR2 SMNVEV (reference sequence). The CDR3 sequence is 16 residues long. Trimming removed 4 bases from V and 5 bases from J, with 20 bases in between. CDR3 nucleotide sequence: TGTGCCAGCAGTTCCGGTTGGGGGCCGCTCGGGTATGGCTACACCTTC. As protein: CASSSGWGPLGYGYTF.